One and the same sample provided the 18 T cell receptor beta chains below, sequenced in a study of blood T cell repertoires in COVID-19. Using immunoSEQ multiplex PCR, the repertoire was profiled, and TCRdb retains in-frame clones only, with some absent. The data contain some 270,000 clones, under 90% of them singletons. The material sequenced was PBMCs or T cells enriched from blood (not recorded which). The receptors shown here come from a woman between 40 and 55 years old who had recovered from COVID-19.

J is TRBJ1-5 and V is TRBV5-5; 10 bases are shared with TRBD1. Looked up from germline, CDR1 is SGHKS and CDR2 is YYEKEE (reference sequence). J lost 5 bases, V lost 4 bases, and 15 bases had no gene match. There are 18 residues in the CDR3. DNA of the CDR3: TGTGCCAGCAGCACATCACCCCGGGACAGGGGTCAGGATCAGCCCCAGCATTTT. It translates to CASSTSPRDRGQDQPQHF.

This chain joins TRBV10-3 and TRBJ1-2; D possibly corresponds to TRBD1 (5 bases). With 3 bases removed from V and 4 bases from J, the gap between germline ends came to 21 bases. CDR1 and CDR2 from the germline V gene are ENHRY and SYGVKD. The CDR3 sequence is 17 residues long. This CDR3 reads CAISESRTKNPLYGYTF. As DNA, the CDR3 is TGTGCCATCAGTGAATCCCGGACAAAAAACCCCCTCTATGGCTACACCTTC.

The rearrangement uses TRBV2 and TRBJ1-2; 7 bases line up with TRBD1. J gave up 0 bases and V 7 bases, and 11 bases lay outside the gene matches. The CDR3 is 16 amino acids. Germline CDR1 and CDR2: SNHLY and FYNNEI. The DNA of the CDR3 is TGTGCCAGCACCGGTGCCCCGGGACAGTCTAACTATGGCTACACCTTC. It translates to CASTGAPGQSNYGYTF.

This chain joins TRBV2 and TRBJ1-2; D is perhaps TRBD1 (5 bases). The CDR3 runs 14 residues. Trimming took 4 bases from V and 2 from J, leaving 11 bases between them. CDR1 is SNHLY and CDR2 is FYNNEI in the germline V gene. CDR3 coding DNA: TGTGCCAGCAGTGCAGGCGGGGCGAACTATGGCTACACCTTC. Its protein product is CASSAGGANYGYTF.

This clone was picked up one time. V is TRBV2 and J is TRBJ1-5, with a weak D call TRBD1 (5 bases). V was cut by 8 bases and J by 4 bases, with 18 bases left in between. The germline V gene encodes CDR1 SNHLY and CDR2 FYNNEI. This CDR3 spans 15 amino acids. The DNA of the CDR3 is TGTGCCAGCGGGCCCCGTCGGGGGTCTAATCAGCCCCAGCATTTT. This translates into CASGPRRGSNQPQHF.

CDR3 nucleotide sequence: TGTGCCAGCCAGACTAGCGGGAGGCCGGGGCAGTACTTC. Its protein product is CASQTSGRPGQYF. V is TRBV7-9 and J is TRBJ2-7; 13 bases are a match to TRBD2. The germline V gene encodes CDR1 SEHNR and CDR2 FQNEAQ (reference sequence). The ends lost 8 bases at V and 9 bases at J; junction bases unmatched: 7. The CDR3 runs to 13 residues. Complete variable domain (other parts from reference TRBV7-9 and TRBJ2-7): DTGVSQNPRHKITKRGQNVTFRCDPISEHNRLYWYRQTLGQGPEFLTYFQNEAQLEKSRLLSDRFSAERPKGSFSTLEIQRTEQGDSAMYLCASQTSGRPGQYFGPGTRLTVT.

The rearrangement joins TRBV4-1 to TRBJ1-1, with a weak D call TRBD1 (6 bases). Germline lookup yields CDR1 MGHRA and CDR2 YSYEKL. V dropped 0 bases and J dropped 1 base, with 15 bases sitting between them. The CDR3 sequence is 17 residues long. CDR3 loop: CASSQDGGGARNTEAFF. The CDR3 nucleotides read TGCGCCAGCAGCCAAGATGGCGGGGGGGCGCGGAACACTGAAGCTTTCTTT.

CDR3 coding DNA: TGTGCCAGCACTCCCGGACAGGGAGTCTACGAGCAGTACTTC. It specifies CASTPGQGVYEQYF. The chain couples TRBV27 to TRBJ2-7; TRBD1 matches at 8 bases. The V segment lost 7 bases and the J segment 3 bases; nucleotides outside the gene matches: 8. The CDR3 is 14 amino acids. Germline CDR1 and CDR2: MNHEY and SMNVEV (reference sequence).

The chain couples TRBV5-6 to TRBJ2-5; a weak D match, TRBD2 (6 bases). The CDR3 has 14 residues. Germline loops: CDR1 SGHDT, CDR2 YYEEEE. Trimming pared 4 bases from V and 4 bases from J, leaving 14 bases between. CDR3: CASSDTGVPETQYF. The DNA of the CDR3 is TGTGCCAGCAGCGATACGGGAGTCCCAGAGACCCAGTACTTC.

The V call is TRBV3-1 (or the pseudogene TRBV3-2), the J call TRBJ2-3; TRBD1 matches at 9 bases. The CDR3 spans 15 residues. The germline V gene encodes CDR1 LGHDT and CDR2 YNNKEL (reference sequence). With 5 bases clipped from V and 2 bases from J, the junction kept 5 bases outside the gene matches. The CDR3 region is CASSLTGGPTDTQYF. DNA for the CDR3: TGTGCCAGCAGCTTGACAGGGGGTCCCACAGATACGCAGTATTTT.

The V call is TRBV5-1, the J call TRBJ1-4; 9 bases are a match to TRBD1. The CDR3 is 15 amino acids. Germline CDR1 is SGHRS and CDR2 is YFSETQ. After removal of 3 bases from V and 6 bases from J, the junction contained 6 bases not matched to a gene. CDR3: CASSWGTGMDEKLFF. The DNA for the CDR3 is TGCGCCAGCAGCTGGGGGACAGGGATGGATGAAAAACTGTTTTTT.

The CDR3 reads CASSLRTWGLAGDNEQFF. CDR3 in DNA: TGCGCCAGCAGCCTCAGAACTTGGGGACTAGCTGGGGACAATGAGCAGTTCTTC. The V and J genes are TRBV4-1 and TRBJ2-1; TRBD2 matches 9 bases. Germline-derived CDR1 and CDR2 are MGHRA and YSYEKL. The CDR3 is made up of 18 amino acids. J lost 5 bases, V lost 4 bases, and 15 bases had no gene match.

The chain recombines TRBV5-1 with TRBJ1-2; D is possibly TRBD1 (6 bases). The germline V gene has CDR1 SGHRS and CDR2 YFSETQ. There are 13 residues in the CDR3. V shed 4 bases and J shed 8 bases, with 15 bases lying between them. This CDR3 is CASSPRTVGGYTF. The CDR3 DNA reads TGCGCCAGCAGCCCGAGGACAGTGGGCGGCTACACCTTC.

This chain uses TRBV5-4 with TRBJ2-1; the match to TRBD2 covers 7 bases. Per the germline V gene, CDR1 is SGHNT and CDR2 is YYREEE (reference sequence). This CDR3 is 17 amino acids long. The J segment lost 4 bases and the V segment lost 4 bases, leaving 14 bases of the junction unmatched. The CDR3 nucleotides read TGTGCCAGCAGCCGTCCCGAAGGGAGCGGGGTATACAATGAGCAGTTCTTC. It yields the protein CASSRPEGSGVYNEQFF.

This CDR3 reads CASSPATAYEQYF. CDR3 nucleotide sequence: TGTGCCAGTAGTCCCGCCACAGCCTACGAGCAGTACTTC. The chain has TRBV19 and TRBJ2-7, with D unresolved. The length of the CDR3 is 13 residues. Trimming pared 5 bases from V and 2 bases from J, leaving 10 bases between. The germline gives CDR1 LNHDA, CDR2 SQIVND (reference sequence).

V and J are TRBV19 and TRBJ1-1, with 7 bases aligning to TRBD1. This CDR3 has 14 residues. The V gene end was trimmed by 2 bases and the J gene end by 0 bases; junction bases not matched to a gene: 0. CDR1 is LNHDA and CDR2 is SQIVND in the germline V gene (reference sequence). CDR3 in DNA: TGTGCCAGTAGTATACAGGGGGTGAACACTGAAGCTTTCTTT. It yields the protein CASSIQGVNTEAFF. Using reference TRBV19 and TRBJ1-1 for the parts outside the CDR3, the full variable domain is DGGITQSPKYLFRKEGQNVTLSCEQNLNHDAMYWYRQDPGQGLRLIYYSQIVNDFQKGDIAEGYSVSREKKESFPLTVTSAQKNPTAFYLCASSIQGVNTEAFFGQGTRLTVV.

The J gene is TRBJ1-4, the V gene TRBV5-1; no clear D gene. CDR1 and CDR2 from the germline V gene are SGHRS and YFSETQ. V gave up 0 bases and J gave up 7 bases, with 10 bases separating them. This CDR3 comprises 14 residues. As DNA, the CDR3 is TGCGCCAGCAGCTTGGTACAAGGGAGTGAAAAACTGTTTTTT. This gives the protein CASSLVQGSEKLFF.

The rearrangement uses TRBV6-5 and TRBJ1-6; D not certain. CDR1 and CDR2 (germline): MNHEY, SVGAGI. CDR3 size: 14 residues. V was shortened by 3 bases and J by 7 bases, with 10 bases between the two germline ends. CDR3 DNA sequence: TGTGCCAGCAGTTATCTGACACAGAATTCACCCCTCCACTTT. Translating it yields CASSYLTQNSPLHF.